The T cell receptor (beta chain) under discussion was sequenced for a study of blood T cells in healthy people across ages. The second PCR ran about 6 to 11 cycles with a sample-barcoded 5' primer and J-beta primers. MiXCR, run by TCRdb on the 5' RACE reads, gives a single entry per CDR3 protein. Counted here are about 730,000 distinct CDR3 sequences, around 46% occurring once; the ten biggest clones make up about 20%. This CDR3 is built from 14 residues. Trimming at V came to 3 bases and at J to 7 bases, leaving 6 bases not matched to a gene. CDR1 and CDR2 (germline): SGDLS, YYNGEE. This receptor was obtained from a woman aged 55-75 years in good health. The chain recombines TRBV9 with TRBJ2-5; 10 bases match TRBD2. Source material: blood. Written as DNA, the CDR3 is TGTGCCAGCAGCGCCGGGTGGACTAGCGGGACCCAGTACTTC. As protein: CASSAGWTSGTQYF.